Shown below are 24 T cell receptor beta chains from a single sample sequenced in a study of sequential checkpoint blockade in melanoma. This sample's treatment: randomized to nivolumab then ipilimumab (arm A) or the reverse (arm B). Clones were sequenced by immunoSEQ multiplex PCR, and TCRdb holds only the in-frame ones, with some missing. Here the sample spans 10,000 to 15,000 clones, roughly 80% being singletons. The sequencing used CD8+ T cells sorted from blood (inferred from file names), collected from a patient given nivolumab and ipilimumab in sequence. The source of these receptors is a human donor with melanoma.

V gene TRBV7-9 combines with J gene TRBJ2-5; no clear D. CDR3 size: 14 residues. V dropped 2 bases and J dropped 2 bases, with 9 bases sitting between them. Per the germline V gene, CDR1 is SEHNR and CDR2 is FQNEAQ (reference sequence). The CDR3 reads CASSLYRRQETQYF. CDR3 nucleotide sequence: TGTGCCAGCAGCTTATACCGCAGACAAGAGACCCAGTACTTC.

The chain combines TRBV7-9 with TRBJ2-1; D is unclear. The germline V gene has CDR1 SEHNR and CDR2 FQNEAQ (reference sequence). CDR3 length: 12 amino acids. Trimming pared 5 bases from V and 6 bases from J, leaving 8 bases between. CDR3 sequence reads: CASSPYSNEQFF. DNA for the CDR3: TGTGCCAGCAGCCCGTATTCCAATGAGCAGTTCTTC.

The chain joins TRBV28 to TRBJ2-7, with 8 bases aligning to TRBD1. Trimming cost V 4 bases and J 4 bases; bases outside gene matches: 12. The CDR3 sequence is 16 residues long. From germline, CDR1 is MDHEN and CDR2 SYDVKM. CDR3 sequence reads: CASSSQDRGFLYEQYF. The CDR3 coding sequence is TGTGCCAGCAGTTCTCAAGACAGGGGTTTTCTGTACGAGCAGTACTTC.

Here the CDR3 reads CASSLWGQSDYGYTF. For the CDR3, the DNA is TGTGCCAGCAGCTTATGGGGACAGTCAGACTATGGCTACACCTTC. The rearrangement joins TRBV11-2 to TRBJ1-2; 7 nucleotides agree with TRBD1. CDR1 and CDR2 from the germline V gene are SGHAT and FQNNGV. V trimming: 2 bases; J trimming: 3 bases; junction bases outside the gene matches: 6. The CDR3 has 15 residues.

This chain links TRBV9 with TRBJ2-7; the match to TRBD1 covers 8 bases. The CDR3 runs 14 residues. Germline V gene sequence: CDR1 SGDLS, CDR2 YYNGEE. V lost 2 bases and J lost 5; bases outside the gene matches: 6. The CDR3 loop reads CASSVGDRLHEQYF. CDR3 coding DNA: TGTGCCAGCAGCGTGGGGGACAGGCTCCACGAGCAGTACTTC.

The V and J genes are TRBV5-1 and TRBJ1-2; TRBD1 agrees at 8 bases. The germline gives CDR1 SGHRS, CDR2 YFSETQ. V trimming: 0 bases; J trimming: 6 bases; junction bases outside the gene matches: 7. This CDR3 has 15 amino acids. The CDR3 DNA sequence: TGCGCCAGCAGCTTGGAAGGACAGGGATCGGATGGCTACACCTTC. It is translated as CASSLEGQGSDGYTF.

The chain couples TRBV27 to TRBJ1-2; tentative D call: TRBD1 (6 bases). The V end lost 6 bases, the J end lost 4 bases, and 18 bases lay between the germline ends. Germline CDR1 is MNHEY and CDR2 is SMNVEV (reference sequence). The CDR3 has 15 residues. In DNA form, the CDR3 reads TGTGCCAGCAGCCGCACAGGGTATCAAGGCTATGGCTACACCTTC. Encoded protein: CASSRTGYQGYGYTF.

J is TRBJ1-1 and V is TRBV19; 7 bases map to TRBD1. V shed 3 bases, J shed 5 bases, and the junction held 6 bases outside the gene matches. The CDR3 covers 14 residues. Germline V gene sequence: CDR1 LNHDA, CDR2 SQIVND (reference sequence). DNA of the CDR3: TGTGCCAGTAGTATCCCAGGGGGTCGGACTGAAGCTTTCTTT. Translated, it gives CASSIPGGRTEAFF.

The chain couples TRBV5-1 to TRBJ2-5; 9 nucleotides agree with TRBD1. The germline V gene encodes CDR1 SGHRS and CDR2 YFSETQ. The CDR3 loop spans 13 amino acids. J was trimmed by 2 bases and V by 7 bases; bases with no gene match: 3. The CDR3 spells CASSGQGQETQYF. The CDR3 nucleotides read TGCGCCAGCTCGGGACAGGGTCAAGAGACCCAGTACTTC.

The chain combines TRBV19 with TRBJ2-7, with D tentatively TRBD1 (6 bases). The CDR3 has 14 residues. Germline V gives CDR1 LNHDA, CDR2 SQIVND (reference sequence). Deletions cut 3 bases from V and 0 bases from J, with 9 bases between. For the CDR3, the DNA is TGTGCCAGTAGTATGGGGGCCAGCTCCTACGAGCAGTACTTC. This encodes CASSMGASSYEQYF.

This chain connects TRBV28 to TRBJ2-2; 12 bases line up with TRBD1. J lost 7 bases, V lost 4 bases, and 4 bases had no gene match. The length of the CDR3 is 15 residues. Germline-derived CDR1 and CDR2 are MDHEN and SYDVKM. The CDR3 DNA reads TGTGCCAGCAGTTCCGGGACAGGGGGCGGCGGGGAGCTGTTTTTT. Translating gives CASSSGTGGGGELFF.

The V call is TRBV28, the J call TRBJ1-5; TRBD1 matches 8 bases. CDR3 length: 16 residues. Trimming at V came to 6 bases and at J to 2 bases, leaving 9 bases not matched to a gene. Germline V gene data show CDR1 as MDHEN and CDR2 as SYDVKM. The CDR3 bases are TGTGCCAGCAGATGGGGGACAGGCGTCGGCAATCAGCCCCAGCATTTT. Protein product: CASRWGTGVGNQPQHF. Drawing the rest from reference TRBV28 and TRBJ1-5, the complete variable domain is DVKVTQSSRYLVKRTGEKVFLECVQDMDHENMFWYRQDPGLGLRLIYFSYDVKMKEKGDIPEGYSVSREKKERFSLILESASTNQTSMYLCASRWGTGVGNQPQHFGDGTRLSIL.

V usage is TRBV5-1 and J usage is TRBJ2-7; 9 nucleotides line up with TRBD1. The germline gives CDR1 SGHRS, CDR2 YFSETQ. This CDR3 region has 16 residues. The trim removed 0 bases at V and 3 bases at J, leaving 7 bases unmatched. CDR3 in DNA: TGCGCCAGCAGCTTGGATCTGGGACAGGGATACTACGAGCAGTACTTC. Translating it yields CASSLDLGQGYYEQYF.

The chain uses TRBV4-3 and TRBJ2-7; 10 bases fit TRBD1. Germline CDR1 is LGHNA and CDR2 is YSLEER. This CDR3 spans 14 amino acids. Trimming cost V 4 bases and J 4 bases; bases outside gene matches: 4. The CDR3 reads CASSPGTGAYEQYF. The CDR3 region has the DNA TGCGCCAGCAGCCCGGGGACAGGGGCATACGAGCAGTACTTC.

The chain links TRBV6-5 to TRBJ2-5, with D unclear. With the DNA end fitting TRBJ2-7 better, the J assignment may be wrong. The CDR3 runs to 11 residues. CDR1 MNHEY and CDR2 SVGAGI come from the germline V gene. CDR3: CASSSYYEQYF. CDR3 bases: TGTGCCAGCAGTTCCTACTACGAGCAGTACTTC.

The V and J genes are TRBV7-9 and TRBJ2-5; 12 positions agree with TRBD1. TRBJ2-7 matches the DNA end more closely, so the J call is doubtful. The CDR3 runs 16 residues. Per the germline V gene, CDR1 is SEHNR and CDR2 is FQNEAQ (reference sequence). The CDR3 loop reads CASSLVGWDRGHEQYF. The CDR3 bases are TGTGCCAGCAGCTTAGTGGGTTGGGACAGGGGGCACGAGCAGTACTTC.

This clone was observed a handful of times. The rearrangement uses TRBV6-6 and TRBJ1-2, with D hard to call. Germline CDR1 MNHNY, CDR2 SVGAGI (reference sequence). The V end lost 6 bases, the J end lost 0 bases, and 11 bases lay between the germline ends. CDR3 length equals 14 residues. CDR3 protein: CASSLGGTNYGYTF. The CDR3 bases are TGTGCCAGCAGCCTCGGCGGGACTAACTATGGCTACACCTTC.

This CDR3 is CATRVASQETQYF. In DNA form, the CDR3 reads TGTGCCACCCGAGTTGCCTCACAAGAGACCCAGTACTTC. The chain links TRBV10-3 to TRBJ2-5; D gene uncertain. The CDR3 sequence is 13 residues long. Germline V CDR1 and CDR2: ENHRY, SYGVKD. V lost 10 bases and J lost 2, with 14 bases in between.

V usage is TRBV2 and J usage is TRBJ2-4; TRBD2 might be the D (6 bases). Germline CDR1 SNHLY, CDR2 FYNNEI. The V and J ends lost 2 bases and 0 bases respectively, with 11 bases between them. There are 16 residues in the CDR3. The CDR3 is CASSEPRGLAKNIQYF. CDR3 DNA sequence: TGTGCCAGCAGTGAACCGCGGGGATTAGCCAAAAACATTCAGTACTTC. The full variable domain, rest sourced from reference TRBV2 and TRBJ2-4, is EPEVTQTPSHQVTQMGQEVILRCVPISNHLYFYWYRQILGQKVEFLVSFYNNEISEKSEIFDDQFSVERPDGSNFTLKIRSTKLEDSAMYFCASSEPRGLAKNIQYFGAGTRLSVL.

This clone showed up just once. The V and J genes are TRBV6-1 and TRBJ1-1; TRBD1 matches 10 bases. The V gene end was trimmed by 6 bases and the J gene end by 4 bases; junction bases not matched to a gene: 2. Germline CDR1 is MNHNS and CDR2 is SASEGT. The CDR3 sequence is 13 residues long. As DNA, the CDR3 is TGTGCCAGCAGACGGACAGGGGGCACTGAAGCTTTCTTT. The encoded protein is CASRRTGGTEAFF.

The genes are TRBV7-9 and TRBJ2-7, with TRBD1 matching 8 bases. CDR3 length: 14 amino acids. CDR1 and CDR2 (germline): SEHNR, FQNEAQ (reference sequence). V shed 5 bases and J 5 bases; nucleotides not matched to a gene: 8. The DNA for the CDR3 is TGTGCCAGCAGCGCCGACAGGGGTGGAGACGAGCAGTACTTC. Translation: CASSADRGGDEQYF.

V gene TRBV28 combines with J gene TRBJ2-1, with D perhaps matching TRBD2 (5 bases). The CDR3 covers 15 residues. Germline V gives CDR1 MDHEN, CDR2 SYDVKM. Trimming pared 5 bases from V and 0 bases from J, leaving 11 bases between. CDR3 in DNA: TGTGCCAGCAGTATCGGACTGAACTCCTACAATGAGCAGTTCTTC. Protein: CASSIGLNSYNEQFF.

This sequence joins TRBV28 and TRBJ2-7, with D possibly TRBD1 on 5 matching bases. CDR1 MDHEN and CDR2 SYDVKM come from the germline V gene. V was clipped by 6 bases and J by 3 bases, with 21 bases between them. The CDR3 is 16 residues long. CDR3 nucleotide sequence: TGTGCCAGCAGGGAAACCTTCGGTAGGACACACTACGAGCAGTACTTC. It encodes CASRETFGRTHYEQYF.

CDR3 in DNA: TGCGCCAGCAGCCAAAGACTAGCGGGGGGGCCTCGGAATGAGCAGTTCTTC. It translates to CASSQRLAGGPRNEQFF. The chain couples TRBV4-3 to TRBJ2-1; 14 bases are shared with TRBD2. CDR1 is LGHNA, CDR2 YSLEER, per germline. V gave up 2 bases and J gave up 7 bases; unmatched junction bases: 7. The CDR3 is 17 amino acids.